Shown below are 13 T cell receptor beta chains from a single sample sequenced in a study of regulatory and conventional T cells in breast cancer. TCRdb fed the PCR reads into MiXCR, producing one record per CDR3 protein. Of over a thousand distinct CDR3 sequences in the sample, 55% to 75% were seen once. Source material: regulatory T cells from blood. The receptors come from a female donor in good health.

The CDR3 region is CASSPWSGANVLTF. The CDR3 nucleotides read TGTGCCAGCAGCCCCTGGTCCGGGGCCAACGTCCTGACTTTC. V is TRBV14 and J is TRBJ2-6; D not resolved. V was pared by 4 bases and J by 4 bases, with 8 bases between. CDR1 SGHDN and CDR2 FVKESK come from the germline V gene. The length of the CDR3 is 14 residues.

V usage is TRBV7-9 and J usage is TRBJ2-1; 11 bases are a match to TRBD2. The germline V gene encodes CDR1 SEHNR and CDR2 FQNEAQ (reference sequence). This CDR3 region has 15 residues. The J segment lost 2 bases and the V segment lost 4 bases, leaving 1 base of the junction unmatched. The CDR3, as DNA: TGTGCCAGCAGCTGGACTAGCGGGCCCTACAATGAGCAGTTCTTC. Encoded protein: CASSWTSGPYNEQFF. The complete variable domain, with remaining parts taken from reference TRBV7-9 and TRBJ2-1, reads DTGVSQNPRHKITKRGQNVTFRCDPISEHNRLYWYRQTLGQGPEFLTYFQNEAQLEKSRLLSDRFSAERPKGSFSTLEIQRTEQGDSAMYLCASSWTSGPYNEQFFGPGTRLTVL.

The CDR3 reads CASSRPGGGRAREQFF. In DNA, the CDR3 is TGTGCCAGCAGCCGCCCGGGGGGCGGGAGGGCCCGGGAGCAGTTCTTC. The chain is built from TRBV6-6 and TRBJ2-1; 9 nucleotides align to TRBD2. Germline-derived CDR1 and CDR2 are MNHNY and SVGAGI (reference sequence). V lost 6 bases, J lost 10 bases, and 16 bases stayed unmatched. The CDR3 runs to 16 residues.

This chain links TRBV20-1 with TRBJ2-3; 8 bases align to TRBD2. The germline gives CDR1 DFQATT, CDR2 SNEGSKA (reference sequence). V dropped 3 bases and J dropped 0; count of bases not matched to a gene: 8. The CDR3 covers 16 residues. CDR3 protein: CSARLLAGSSTDTQYF. CDR3 bases: TGCAGTGCTAGGCTTCTAGCGGGCTCTAGCACAGATACGCAGTATTTT.

The rearrangement joins TRBV20-1 to TRBJ2-1; 8 bases fit TRBD2. V was clipped by 0 bases and J by 5 bases; unmatched bases: 9. CDR3 length: 16 residues. Germline V CDR1 and CDR2: DFQATT, SNEGSKA (reference sequence). Here the CDR3 reads CSARDLQRGYHNEQFF. The DNA for the CDR3 is TGCAGTGCTAGAGATCTGCAGCGGGGGTACCACAATGAGCAGTTCTTC.

This clonotype was detected once. The CDR3 sequence is CASSLTSDEAFF. The CDR3 DNA is TGTGCCAGCTCACTTACCAGTGATGAAGCTTTCTTT. V gene TRBV18 combines with J gene TRBJ1-1; D unresolved. From germline, CDR1 is KGHSH and CDR2 LQKENI. This CDR3 comprises 12 residues. The V gene lost 4 bases and the J gene lost 7 bases, with 10 bases spanning the gap.

The V and J genes are TRBV20-1 and TRBJ1-1; D is unclear. Trimming stripped 7 bases from V and 3 bases from J, with 9 bases between. From germline, CDR1 is DFQATT and CDR2 SNEGSKA (reference sequence). The CDR3 covers 11 residues. The CDR3 loop reads CSVRRDTEAFF. The DNA for the CDR3 is TGCAGTGTTCGAAGGGACACTGAAGCTTTCTTT.

Details on this clonotype: Its ends do not fully match the called genes, so a read error is possible. The chain carries TRBV7-2 and TRBJ2-7; D gene ambiguous. This CDR3 comprises 14 residues. CDR1 and CDR2 from the germline V gene are SGHTA and FQGNSA. The CDR3 region is CANSFDPGSYEQYF. DNA for the CDR3: TGTGCCAACAGCTTCGACCCGGGCTCCTACGAGCAGTACTTC.

The chain employs TRBV6-6 and TRBJ2-3; 8 bases agree with TRBD2. Germline assignment: CDR1 MNHNY and CDR2 SVGAGI (reference sequence). The CDR3 contains 15 residues. Trimming at V came to 2 bases and at J to 0 bases, leaving 1 base not matched to a gene. For the CDR3, the DNA is TGTGCCAGCAGTTACCCTAGCGGGAGCACAGATACGCAGTATTTT. This translates into CASSYPSGSTDTQYF.

The chain couples TRBV28 to TRBJ1-2; a weak D match, TRBD1 (6 bases). This CDR3 is 17 amino acids long. Germline V gene data show CDR1 as MDHEN and CDR2 as SYDVKM. Trimming shortened V by 3 bases and J by 5 bases, and 22 bases separated the two germline ends. For the CDR3, the DNA is TGTGCCAGCAGTTTGTGGGACATCCTAACCGGAGTGTATGGCTACACCTTC. Protein: CASSLWDILTGVYGYTF.

This chain links TRBV20-1 with TRBJ2-1; D is possibly TRBD2 (5 bases). The CDR3 runs to 13 residues. Germline-derived CDR1 and CDR2 are DFQATT and SNEGSKA (reference sequence). The germline V and J ends were trimmed by 1 base and 8 bases, with 12 bases remaining between them. CDR3 nucleotide sequence: TGCAGTGCTAGAGGAGGGCCTGAGGATGAGCAGTTCTTC. As protein: CSARGGPEDEQFF.

The chain uses TRBV4-1 and TRBJ1-1; TRBD1 matches at 7 bases. Germline values: CDR1 MGHRA, CDR2 YSYEKL. Germline trimming cut 4 bases from V and 3 bases from J; bases unmatched to any gene: 5. This CDR3 is built from 14 residues. The CDR3 here is CASSLIDRDTEAFF. CDR3 DNA: TGCGCCAGCAGCCTTATTGACAGGGACACTGAAGCTTTCTTT.

The V call is TRBV4-1, the J call TRBJ2-1, with D unresolved. The CDR3 totals 14 residues. The germline gives CDR1 MGHRA, CDR2 YSYEKL. V lost 3 bases and J 9 bases, leaving 15 bases between the germline ends. The CDR3 is CASSQDRPGGEQFF. Written as DNA, the CDR3 is TGCGCCAGCAGCCAGGATCGACCCGGCGGTGAGCAGTTCTTC.